This T cell receptor (beta chain) was obtained from a study of blood T cell repertoires in COVID-19. The wider study: Samples came from the United States, Italy and Spain, spanning acute and convalescent COVID-19. T cells, B-cell-depleted T cells, or PBMCs provided the cDNA or gDNA that served as material.

In the source study's methods: The authors estimated nucleated cell counts from reference gene primer amplification. Data came from immunoSEQ multiplex PCR; TCRdb stores just in-frame clones and leaves some out. V and J calls and clone size come straight from that table; D and trimming were deduced from the DNA. Of 29,000 or so clones listed, around 92% are singletons. The sequenced material came from peripheral blood. This TCR came from a human donor in a cohort sampled during active COVID-19.

The CDR3 region has the DNA TGTGCCAGCAGTTTAGAGAACAGCTACGAGCAGTACTTC. Amino acids: CASSLENSYEQYF. The chain joins TRBV12-3 or TRBV12-4 to TRBJ2-7, with D uncertain. The V end was cut by 1 base, the J end by 3 bases, with 7 bases between. The CDR3 is 13 residues long.